This T cell receptor beta chain originates from a study of blood T cell repertoires in COVID-19. Whole-study context: Samples taken during acute and convalescent COVID-19 were collected in the United States, Italy and Spain.

Seattle's cohort entered during active infection and was followed longitudinally. The CDR3 extends over 15 amino acids. Germline V gene data show CDR1 as SGHKS and CDR2 as YYEKEE (reference sequence). Trimming removed 1 base from V and 0 bases from J, with 10 bases in between. Original methodology: Estimation of nucleated cell counts relied on the amplification of reference gene primers. Measured with immunoSEQ multiplex PCR; TCRdb has only the in-frame clones, and not every one. D and trimming were read from the DNA, whereas the V and J calls and clone size are those reported in that table. Counted here are around 200,000 clones, approximately 83% occurring once; the ten biggest clones make up 6.5% to 9%.

Material: peripheral blood. The V gene is TRBV5-5, the J gene TRBJ1-2; the D is unclear. This sequence originates from a woman between 40 and 50 years old with COVID-19, enrolled during active disease. CDR3 sequence: CASSLSGKSNYGYTF. In DNA, the CDR3 is TGTGCCAGCAGCTTGAGCGGGAAATCTAACTATGGCTACACCTTC.